The entry that follows covers one TCR beta chain sequence. Clones were read by immunoSEQ multiplex PCR, and TCRdb kept only the in-frame ones, dropping some. The repertoire holds more than 110,000 clones, more than 85% seen once, with around 5.4% in the top ten. This sample is part of a study of blood T cell repertoires in COVID-19. Study background: In each case, the material was cDNA or gDNA derived from T cells, B-cell-depleted T cells, or PBMCs.

CDR3 size: 13 residues. CDR1 and CDR2 (germline): KGHSH, LQKENI. V dropped 5 bases and J dropped 4 bases, with 11 bases sitting between them. Source material: peripheral blood. The rearrangement joins TRBV18 to TRBJ2-5, with a tentative D call TRBD1 (6 bases). The receptor's source is a human donor in a cohort sampled during active COVID-19. The CDR3 region is CASSLQGGETQYF. The CDR3 nucleotides read TGTGCCAGCTCATTACAGGGTGGAGAGACCCAGTACTTC.